This T cell receptor (beta chain) was profiled in a study of cytomegalovirus exposure and HLA in healthy donors. Study-level information: Ancestry clustering placed about 80% of a few hundred genotyped donors in the Caucasian-associated cluster.

The study, taken as a whole, reports: A prior analysis recorded that most TCR beta V segments were productive about 87% or about 30% of the time.

60 Vbeta and 13 Jbeta primers were used in PCR. The data were produced by immunoSEQ multiplex PCR, yet TCRdb's version contains in-frame clones alone and is incomplete. The sample holds 80,000 to 100,000 clones, around 80% seen once. The V gene's germline CDR1 is MNHEY and CDR2 SMNVEV (reference sequence). V dropped 6 bases and J dropped 4; count of bases not matched to a gene: 6. The CDR3 covers 15 residues. In regard to this clone: The antigen remains undetermined.

The sequence derives from a man between 35 and 55 years old in good health and CMV-seropositive. The specimen was PBMCs. The chain recombines TRBV27 with TRBJ2-1; TRBD2 matches at 10 bases. The CDR3: CASSPPSGSYNEQFF. The CDR3 region has the DNA TGTGCCAGCAGCCCCCCTAGCGGGAGTTACAATGAGCAGTTCTTC.